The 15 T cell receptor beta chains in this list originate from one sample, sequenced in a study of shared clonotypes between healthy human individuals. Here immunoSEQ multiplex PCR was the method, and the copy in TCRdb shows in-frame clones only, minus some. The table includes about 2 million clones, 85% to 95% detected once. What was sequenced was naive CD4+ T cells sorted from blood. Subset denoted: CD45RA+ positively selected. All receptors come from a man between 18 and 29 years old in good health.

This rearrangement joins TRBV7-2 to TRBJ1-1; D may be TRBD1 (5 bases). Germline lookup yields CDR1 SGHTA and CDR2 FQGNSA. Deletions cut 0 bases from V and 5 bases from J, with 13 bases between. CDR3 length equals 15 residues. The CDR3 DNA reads TGTGCCAGCAGCTTAGCTCAGGGAAGTAGGACTGAAGCTTTCTTT. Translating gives CASSLAQGSRTEAFF.

The DNA of the CDR3 is TGTGCCAGCAGTGAAGGAGGGGATAGGGCAGATACGCAGTATTTT. It is translated as CASSEGGDRADTQYF. This chain links TRBV6-1 with TRBJ2-3; D possibly matches TRBD1 or TRBD2 (5 bases each). V dropped 1 base and J dropped 4 bases, with 12 bases sitting between them. The CDR3 spans 15 residues. From germline, CDR1 is MNHNS and CDR2 SASEGT.

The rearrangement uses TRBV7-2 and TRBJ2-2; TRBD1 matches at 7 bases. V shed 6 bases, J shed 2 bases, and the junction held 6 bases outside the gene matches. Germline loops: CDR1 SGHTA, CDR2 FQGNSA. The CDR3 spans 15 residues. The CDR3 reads CASRAGTDNTGELFF. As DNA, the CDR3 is TGTGCCAGCAGAGCCGGGACAGATAACACCGGGGAGCTGTTTTTT. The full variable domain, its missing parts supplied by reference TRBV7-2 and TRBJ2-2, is GAGVSQSPSNKVTEKGKDVELRCDPISGHTALYWYRQSLGQGLEFLIYFQGNSAPDKSGLPSDRFSAERTGGSVSTLTIQRTQQEDSAVYLCASRAGTDNTGELFFGEGSRLTVL.

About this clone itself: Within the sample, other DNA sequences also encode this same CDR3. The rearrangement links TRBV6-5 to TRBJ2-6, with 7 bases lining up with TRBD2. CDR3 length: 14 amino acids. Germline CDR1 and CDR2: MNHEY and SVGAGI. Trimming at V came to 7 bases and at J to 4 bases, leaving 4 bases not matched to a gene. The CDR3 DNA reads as TGTGCCAGCACGCGGGGGTCCGGGGCCAACGTCCTGACTTTC. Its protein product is CASTRGSGANVLTF.

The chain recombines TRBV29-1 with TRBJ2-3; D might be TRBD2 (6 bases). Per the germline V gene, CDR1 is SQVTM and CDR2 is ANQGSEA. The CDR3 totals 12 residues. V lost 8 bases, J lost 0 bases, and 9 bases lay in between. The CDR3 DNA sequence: TGCAGCTCTAGCGCTAGCACAGATACGCAGTATTTT. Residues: CSSSASTDTQYF.

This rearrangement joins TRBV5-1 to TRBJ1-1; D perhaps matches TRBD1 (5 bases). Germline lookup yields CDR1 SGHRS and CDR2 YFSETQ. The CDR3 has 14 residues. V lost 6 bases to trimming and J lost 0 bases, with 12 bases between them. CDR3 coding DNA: TGCGCCAGCATGTCTGTGGGACTGAACACTGAAGCTTTCTTT. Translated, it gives CASMSVGLNTEAFF.

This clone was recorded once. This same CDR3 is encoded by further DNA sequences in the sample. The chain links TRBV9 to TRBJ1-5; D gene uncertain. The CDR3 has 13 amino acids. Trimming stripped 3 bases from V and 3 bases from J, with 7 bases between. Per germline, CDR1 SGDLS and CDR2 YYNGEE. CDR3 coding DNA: TGTGCCAGCAGCGCAGGTGTCAATCAGCCCCAGCATTTT. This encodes CASSAGVNQPQHF.

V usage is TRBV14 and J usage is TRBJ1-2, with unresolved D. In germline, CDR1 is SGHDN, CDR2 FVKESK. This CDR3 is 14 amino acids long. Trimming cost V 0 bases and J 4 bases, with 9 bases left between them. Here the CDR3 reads CASSQDRVLYGYTF. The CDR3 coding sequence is TGTGCCAGCAGCCAAGACCGAGTACTCTATGGCTACACCTTC.

The CDR3 DNA reads as TGCAGCGTTGCCCCACAGGGGAATCTTTTTTACGAGCAGTACTTC. Amino acids: CSVAPQGNLFYEQYF. V is TRBV29-1 and J is TRBJ2-7, with TRBD1 identical over 7 bases. CDR1 and CDR2 (germline): SQVTM, ANQGSEA. The CDR3 has 15 amino acids. The trim removed 4 bases at V and 4 bases at J, leaving 13 bases unmatched.

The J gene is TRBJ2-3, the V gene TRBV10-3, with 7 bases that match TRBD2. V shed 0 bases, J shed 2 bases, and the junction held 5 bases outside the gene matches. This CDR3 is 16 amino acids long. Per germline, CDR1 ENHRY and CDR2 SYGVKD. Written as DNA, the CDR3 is TGTGCCATCAGTGAGTCTGGACTAGACCTCACAGATACGCAGTATTTT. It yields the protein CAISESGLDLTDTQYF.

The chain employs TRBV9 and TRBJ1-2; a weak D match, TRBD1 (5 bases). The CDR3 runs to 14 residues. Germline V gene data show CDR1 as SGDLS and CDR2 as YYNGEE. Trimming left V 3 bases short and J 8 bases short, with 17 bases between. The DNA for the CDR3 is TGTGCCAGCAGCGGGCGCAGAGGGGATACGGGCTACACCTTC. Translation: CASSGRRGDTGYTF.

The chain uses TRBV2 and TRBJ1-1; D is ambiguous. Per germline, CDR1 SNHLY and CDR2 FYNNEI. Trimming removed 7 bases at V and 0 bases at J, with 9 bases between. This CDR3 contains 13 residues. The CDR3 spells CASTREVNTEAFF. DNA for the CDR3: TGTGCCAGCACACGGGAAGTGAACACTGAAGCTTTCTTT.

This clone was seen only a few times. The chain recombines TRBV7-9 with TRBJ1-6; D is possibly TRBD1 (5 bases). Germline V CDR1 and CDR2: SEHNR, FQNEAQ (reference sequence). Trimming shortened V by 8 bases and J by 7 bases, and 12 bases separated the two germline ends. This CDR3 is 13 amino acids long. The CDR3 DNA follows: TGTGCCAGCGGGACCACAGGAAATTCACCCCTCCACTTT. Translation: CASGTTGNSPLHF.

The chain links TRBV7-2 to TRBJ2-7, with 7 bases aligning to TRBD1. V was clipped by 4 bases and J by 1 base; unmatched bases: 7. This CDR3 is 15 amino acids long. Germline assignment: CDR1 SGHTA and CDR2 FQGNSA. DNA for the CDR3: TGTGCCAGCAGCTCCCCGGCGACAGGGTCCTACGAGCAGTACTTC. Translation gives CASSSPATGSYEQYF.

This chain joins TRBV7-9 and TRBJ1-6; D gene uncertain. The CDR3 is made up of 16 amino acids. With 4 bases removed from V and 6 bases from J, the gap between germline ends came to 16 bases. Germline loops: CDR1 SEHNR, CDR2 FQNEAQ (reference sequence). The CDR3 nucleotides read TGTGCCAGCAGCTATCTCGGACCGCCGCTTAATTCACCCCTCCACTTT. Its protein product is CASSYLGPPLNSPLHF.